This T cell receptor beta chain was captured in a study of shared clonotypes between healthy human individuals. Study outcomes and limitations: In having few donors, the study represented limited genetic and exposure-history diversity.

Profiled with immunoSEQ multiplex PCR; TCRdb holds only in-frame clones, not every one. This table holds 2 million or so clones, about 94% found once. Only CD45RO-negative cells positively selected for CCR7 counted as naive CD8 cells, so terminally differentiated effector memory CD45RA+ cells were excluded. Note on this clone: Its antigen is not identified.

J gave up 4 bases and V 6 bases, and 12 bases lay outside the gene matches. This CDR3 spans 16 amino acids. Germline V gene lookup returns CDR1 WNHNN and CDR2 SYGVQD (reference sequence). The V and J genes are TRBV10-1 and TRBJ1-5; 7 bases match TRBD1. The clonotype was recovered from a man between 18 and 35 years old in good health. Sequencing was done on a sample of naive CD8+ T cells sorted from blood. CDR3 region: CASRGCEGDRNQPQHF. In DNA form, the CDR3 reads TGCGCCAGCAGGGGTTGTGAGGGGGACAGAAATCAGCCCCAGCATTTT.